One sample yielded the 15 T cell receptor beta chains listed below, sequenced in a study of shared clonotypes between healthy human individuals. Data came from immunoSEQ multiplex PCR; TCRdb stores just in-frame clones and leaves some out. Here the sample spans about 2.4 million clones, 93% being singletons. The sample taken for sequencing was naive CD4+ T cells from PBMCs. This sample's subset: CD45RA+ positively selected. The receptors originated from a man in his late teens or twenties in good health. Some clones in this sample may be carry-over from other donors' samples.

The CDR3 DNA is TGTGCCAGCAGCCCCCTCGACAGGGACCATCACGAGCAGTACTTC. Residues: CASSPLDRDHHEQYF. V gene TRBV28 combines with J gene TRBJ2-7; the match to TRBD1 covers 7 bases. The CDR3 runs to 15 residues. Trimming at V came to 6 bases and at J to 5 bases, leaving 13 bases not matched to a gene. Germline assignment: CDR1 MDHEN and CDR2 SYDVKM.

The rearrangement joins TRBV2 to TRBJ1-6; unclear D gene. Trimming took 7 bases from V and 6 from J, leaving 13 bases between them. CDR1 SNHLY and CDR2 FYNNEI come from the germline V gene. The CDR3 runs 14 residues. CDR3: CASTQTGVNSPLHF. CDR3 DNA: TGTGCCAGCACTCAAACGGGCGTTAATTCACCCCTCCACTTT. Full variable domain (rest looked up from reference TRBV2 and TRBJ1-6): EPEVTQTPSHQVTQMGQEVILRCVPISNHLYFYWYRQILGQKVEFLVSFYNNEISEKSEIFDDQFSVERPDGSNFTLKIRSTKLEDSAMYFCASTQTGVNSPLHFGNGTRLTVT.

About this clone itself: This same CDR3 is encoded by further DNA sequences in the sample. The CDR3 sequence: CASSPGYNQPQHF. CDR3 coding DNA: TGTGCCAGCTCACCGGGATACAATCAGCCCCAGCATTTT. The chain employs TRBV18 and TRBJ1-5; D gene uncertain. From germline, CDR1 is KGHSH and CDR2 LQKENI. V was shortened by 3 bases and J by 3 bases, with 6 bases between the two germline ends. The CDR3 spans 13 residues.

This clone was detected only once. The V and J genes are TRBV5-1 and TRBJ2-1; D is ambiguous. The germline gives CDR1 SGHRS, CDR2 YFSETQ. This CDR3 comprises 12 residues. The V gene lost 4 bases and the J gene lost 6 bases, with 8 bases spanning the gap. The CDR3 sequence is CASSLETNEQFF. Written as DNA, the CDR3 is TGCGCCAGCAGCCTTGAGACCAATGAGCAGTTCTTC.

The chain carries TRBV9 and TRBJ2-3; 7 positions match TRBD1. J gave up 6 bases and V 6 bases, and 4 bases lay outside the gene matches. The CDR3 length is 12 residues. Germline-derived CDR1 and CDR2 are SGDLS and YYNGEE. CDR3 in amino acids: CASKGADDTQYF. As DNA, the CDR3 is TGTGCCAGCAAGGGGGCGGATGATACGCAGTATTTT.

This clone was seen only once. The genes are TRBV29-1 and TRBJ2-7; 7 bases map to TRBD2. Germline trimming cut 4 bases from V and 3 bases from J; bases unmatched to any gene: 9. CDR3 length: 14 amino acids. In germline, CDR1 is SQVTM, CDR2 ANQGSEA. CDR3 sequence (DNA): TGCAGCGTTGGTACGGGCGGGGGTATCTACGAGCAGTACTTC. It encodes CSVGTGGGIYEQYF.

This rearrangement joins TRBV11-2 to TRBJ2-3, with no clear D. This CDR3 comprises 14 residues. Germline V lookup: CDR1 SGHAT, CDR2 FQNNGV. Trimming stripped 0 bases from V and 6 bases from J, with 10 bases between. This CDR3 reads CASSLDDPRDTQYF. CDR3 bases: TGTGCCAGCAGCTTAGATGATCCGCGCGATACGCAGTATTTT.

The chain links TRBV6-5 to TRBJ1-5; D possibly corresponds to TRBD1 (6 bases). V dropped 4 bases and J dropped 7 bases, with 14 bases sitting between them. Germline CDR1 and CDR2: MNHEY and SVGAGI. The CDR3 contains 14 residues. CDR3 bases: TGTGCCAGCAGTTTTTCCGCAGGGGACCAGCCCCAGCATTTT. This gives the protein CASSFSAGDQPQHF.

As DNA, the CDR3 is TGTGCCAGCAGCGCAAACAGGGGCGTGAACACTGAAGCTTTCTTT. It encodes CASSANRGVNTEAFF. The V call is TRBV7-9, the J call TRBJ1-1; TRBD1 aligns across 7 bases. The CDR3 is 15 residues long. Germline CDR1 SEHNR, CDR2 FQNEAQ (reference sequence). The ends lost 5 bases at V and 0 bases at J; junction bases unmatched: 6.

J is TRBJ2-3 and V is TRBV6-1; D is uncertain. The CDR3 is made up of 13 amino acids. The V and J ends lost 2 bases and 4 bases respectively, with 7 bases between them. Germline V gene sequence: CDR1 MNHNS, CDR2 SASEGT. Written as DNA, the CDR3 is TGTGCCAGCAGTGAAATGTTGCCAGATACGCAGTATTTT. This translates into CASSEMLPDTQYF.

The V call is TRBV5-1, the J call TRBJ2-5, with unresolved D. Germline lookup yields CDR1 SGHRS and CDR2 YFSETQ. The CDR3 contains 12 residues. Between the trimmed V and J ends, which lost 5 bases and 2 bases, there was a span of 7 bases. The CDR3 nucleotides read TGCGCCAGCAGATCTCAGCAAGAGACCCAGTACTTC. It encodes CASRSQQETQYF.

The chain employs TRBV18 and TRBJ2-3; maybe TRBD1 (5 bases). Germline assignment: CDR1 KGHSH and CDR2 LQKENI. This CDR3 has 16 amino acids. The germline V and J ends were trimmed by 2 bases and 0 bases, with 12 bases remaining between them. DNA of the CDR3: TGTGCCAGCTCACCATCCAGCAGGGTTAGCACAGATACGCAGTATTTT. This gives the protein CASSPSSRVSTDTQYF.

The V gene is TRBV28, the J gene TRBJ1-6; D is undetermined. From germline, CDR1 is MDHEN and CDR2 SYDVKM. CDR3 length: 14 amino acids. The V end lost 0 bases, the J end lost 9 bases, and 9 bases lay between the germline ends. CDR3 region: CASSLWRIASPLHF. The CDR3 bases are TGTGCCAGCAGTTTATGGAGGATTGCTTCACCCCTCCACTTT.

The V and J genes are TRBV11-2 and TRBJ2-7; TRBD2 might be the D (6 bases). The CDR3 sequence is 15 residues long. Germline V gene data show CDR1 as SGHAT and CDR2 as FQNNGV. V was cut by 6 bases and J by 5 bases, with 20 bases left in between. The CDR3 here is CASSPNGGVRDEQYF. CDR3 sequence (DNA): TGTGCCAGCAGTCCAAACGGCGGGGTCCGGGACGAGCAGTACTTC.

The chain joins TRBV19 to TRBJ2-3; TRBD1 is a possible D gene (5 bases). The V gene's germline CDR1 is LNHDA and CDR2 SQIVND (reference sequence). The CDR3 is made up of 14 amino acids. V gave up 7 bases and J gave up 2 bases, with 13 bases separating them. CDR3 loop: CASKGVWDTDTQYF. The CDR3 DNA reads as TGTGCCAGTAAAGGGGTTTGGGACACAGATACGCAGTATTTT.